The entry below gives a single TCR beta chain sequence along with its context. Its target is unknown. This sample is part of a study of Ad26.COV2.S vaccination and SARS-CoV-2 variants. Study details: Ad26.COV2.S, an intramuscular injection, was given once or twice 56 days apart. Study results and caveats: While placebo recipients had lower spike-specific TCR breadth, vaccine recipients had more. Quantification of TCR breadth and depth may have yielded underestimates of total T cell responses.

The germline V gene encodes CDR1 KGHDR and CDR2 SFDVKD. V trimming: 3 bases; J trimming: 1 base; junction bases outside the gene matches: 2. The CDR3 length is 16 residues. Treatment given: 15 to 20 received Ad26.COV2.S at low or high dose, single or two shots; about 5 received placebo; per-sample allocation not given. All samples were drawn on day 63, counting from the first vaccine or placebo injection. Boston provided a donor who was an adult aged 18-55 years. Profiling relied on immunoSEQ multiplex PCR, and the TCRdb table lists in-frame clones only, not all of them. The sample records a few hundred thousand clones, 75% to 90% being singletons.

This chain uses TRBV24-1 with TRBJ2-1, with TRBD2 matching over 10 bases. Here the sequenced sample was peripheral blood, taken in a trial of Ad26.COV2.S vaccine versus placebo. This sequence originates from a person between 18 and 60 years old who received the Ad26.COV2.S COVID-19 vaccine or a placebo. In DNA, the CDR3 is TGTGCCACCAGTGATCCGACTAGCGGGTCCTACAATGAGCAGTTCTTC. It specifies CATSDPTSGSYNEQFF.